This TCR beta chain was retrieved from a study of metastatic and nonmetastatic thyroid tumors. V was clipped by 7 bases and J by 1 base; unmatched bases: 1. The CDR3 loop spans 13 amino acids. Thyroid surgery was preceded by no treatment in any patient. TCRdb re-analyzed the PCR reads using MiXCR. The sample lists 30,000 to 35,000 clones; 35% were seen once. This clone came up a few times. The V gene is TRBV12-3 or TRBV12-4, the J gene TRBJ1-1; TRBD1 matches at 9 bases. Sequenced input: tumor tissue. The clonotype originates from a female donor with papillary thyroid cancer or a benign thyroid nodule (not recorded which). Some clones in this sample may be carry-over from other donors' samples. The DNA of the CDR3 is TGTGCCAGCACGGGACAGGGGAACACTGAAGCTTTCTTT. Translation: CASTGQGNTEAFF.